The entry below describes one T cell receptor beta chain. Its antigen is not identified. This sample was taken from a study of radiation and T cells in renal cell carcinoma. Study overall: Nephrectomy followed 15 Gy stereotactic body radiation by 4 weeks. Study results and limitations: In blood, top tumor clones expanded by 2 weeks, shrinking by 4.

Time point defined: baseline pretreatment blood. As to treatment: 15 Gy SBRT to primary tumor, nephrectomy 4 weeks later. After SBRT, blood was collected at 2 and 4 weeks, plus baseline. The tumor was a clear cell renal cell carcinoma. The germline V gene encodes CDR1 SGHTA and CDR2 FQGNSA. J lost 0 bases, V lost 5 bases, and 14 bases had no gene match. This CDR3 has 19 amino acids. This table comes from immunoSEQ multiplex PCR, and its TCRdb copy is limited to in-frame clones, with some not included. The sample holds roughly 150,000 clones, about 87% seen once. The chain has TRBV7-2 and TRBJ2-7, with 12 nucleotides matching TRBD1. Sequenced material: blood, taken from a patient whose treatment included radiotherapy and nephrectomy. The TCR comes from a woman aged 65 to 85 with renal cell carcinoma. This chain's CDR3 is CASSRRPGQGANPSYEQYF. CDR3 sequence (DNA): TGTGCCAGCAGCAGACGACCGGGACAGGGGGCTAACCCCTCCTACGAGCAGTACTTC.